A selection of T cell receptor beta chains follows, all from one sample in a study of technical replicates of blood from four donors. Clones were sequenced by immunoSEQ multiplex PCR, and TCRdb holds only the in-frame ones, with some missing. This sample carries about 91,000 clones, 85% to 95% of them seen once, and the ten largest clones take roughly 0.25%. The source material was T cells isolated from PBMCs. The receptors shown here come from a human donor in good health. CDR3s leave out the opening cysteine and the closing phenylalanine or tryptophan. The listing skips clone size in some rows; elsewhere it reads once, few, many or a size class.

CDR3: ASTVETGVDEQF
size: once
length: 12
V: TRBV5-1
J: TRBJ2-1

CDR3: AISESTGVGQPQH
size: once
length: 13
V: TRBV10-3
J: TRBJ1-5

CDR3: SVDTGGLITEAF
size: once
length: 12
V: TRBV29-1
J: TRBJ1-1

CDR3: ASSKGQGAVAF
size: NA
length: 11
V: TRBV6-5
J: TRBJ1-1

CDR3: ASSQGHSADTQY
size: NA
length: 12
V: TRBV6-5
J: TRBJ2-3

CDR3: ASSVGEIAGGRETQY
size: NA
length: 15
V: TRBV9
J: TRBJ2-5

CDR3: AISERAFHEQY
size: NA
length: 11
V: TRBV10-3
J: TRBJ2-7

CDR3: ASSPTSGNTQY
size: NA
length: 11
V: TRBV7-2
J: TRBJ2-3

CDR3: ASRGFGQSYEQY
size: NA
length: 12
V: TRBV2
J: TRBJ2-7

CDR3: SVRTAEKLF
size: once
length: 9
V: TRBV20-1
J: TRBJ1-4

CDR3: ASSVAPGPGELF
size: NA
length: 12
V: TRBV9
J: TRBJ2-2

CDR3: ASSSGTMDEQF
size: NA
length: 11
V: TRBV2
J: TRBJ2-1

CDR3: ASSFIRGGNTIY
size: NA
length: 12
V: TRBV11-2
J: TRBJ1-3

CDR3: ASTPLGRPYEQY
size: once
length: 12
V: TRBV6-5
J: TRBJ2-7

CDR3: ASTPGTADSYEQY
size: NA
length: 13
V: TRBV28
J: TRBJ2-7

CDR3: ASSLEGQGAEAF
size: NA
length: 12
V: TRBV7-8
J: TRBJ1-1

CDR3: ASSLGSGPLEQY
size: NA
length: 12
V: TRBV7-2
J: TRBJ2-7

CDR3: ASSLNAHNQPQH
size: NA
length: 12
V: TRBV6-6
J: TRBJ1-5

CDR3: ASSLVGGSYNEQF
size: NA
length: 13
V: TRBV27
J: TRBJ2-1

CDR3: ASSQEPSGGSSYEQY
size: NA
length: 15
V: TRBV4-2
J: TRBJ2-7

CDR3: ASSLAGFYEQY
size: NA
length: 11
V: TRBV5-1
J: TRBJ2-7

CDR3: ASSLARTYEQY
size: NA
length: 11
V: TRBV5-4
J: TRBJ2-7

CDR3: ASSFTGGISYEQY
size: NA
length: 13
V: TRBV7-9
J: TRBJ2-7

CDR3: ASSLNAGHTGELF
size: NA
length: 13
V: TRBV5-4
J: TRBJ2-2

CDR3: ASSTKGDTEAF
size: NA
length: 11
V: TRBV18
J: TRBJ1-1

CDR3: ASSRGLATQETQY
size: NA
length: 13
V: TRBV7-8
J: TRBJ2-5

CDR3: ASTDGPREVEETQY
size: NA
length: 14
V: TRBV25-1
J: TRBJ2-5

CDR3: ASSFSERPGTNEKLF
size: NA
length: 15
V: TRBV7-9
J: TRBJ1-4

CDR3: ASSSSRQGANTGELF
size: NA
length: 15
V: TRBV5-1
J: TRBJ2-2

CDR3: ASSVGRGLNEKLF
size: NA
length: 13
V: TRBV5-1
J: TRBJ1-4

CDR3: ASSKDSLYNEQF
size: once
length: 12
V: TRBV19
J: TRBJ2-1

CDR3: SVALAGDSDTQY
size: NA
length: 12
V: TRBV29-1
J: TRBJ2-3

CDR3: ASSSTTGGGYGYT
size: NA
length: 13
V: TRBV5-1
J: TRBJ1-2

CDR3: ASSPNVQDPEAF
size: NA
length: 12
V: TRBV18
J: TRBJ1-1

CDR3: ASSPPGLAARLPYEQY
size: NA
length: 16
V: TRBV14
J: TRBJ2-7

CDR3: ASSQDSNYGYT
size: NA
length: 11
V: TRBV5-4
J: TRBJ1-2

CDR3: ASSLYGDRGRQPQH
size: NA
length: 14
V: TRBV5-4
J: TRBJ1-5

CDR3: ASSPQGRGGDEQF
size: NA
length: 13
V: TRBV7-6
J: TRBJ2-1

CDR3: ASSLVGQGDYEQY
size: NA
length: 13
V: TRBV5-1
J: TRBJ2-7

CDR3: ASSDRGRNQPQH
size: few
length: 12
V: TRBV2
J: TRBJ1-5

CDR3: ASSGLAPYEQY
size: NA
length: 11
V: TRBV5-6
J: TRBJ2-7

CDR3: ASSILDRRDSPLH
size: NA
length: 13
V: TRBV11-3
J: TRBJ1-6

CDR3: SVQVAYNEQF
size: NA
length: 10
V: TRBV29-1
J: TRBJ2-1

CDR3: ASSPLTGPSNQPQH
size: NA
length: 14
V: TRBV4-1
J: TRBJ1-5